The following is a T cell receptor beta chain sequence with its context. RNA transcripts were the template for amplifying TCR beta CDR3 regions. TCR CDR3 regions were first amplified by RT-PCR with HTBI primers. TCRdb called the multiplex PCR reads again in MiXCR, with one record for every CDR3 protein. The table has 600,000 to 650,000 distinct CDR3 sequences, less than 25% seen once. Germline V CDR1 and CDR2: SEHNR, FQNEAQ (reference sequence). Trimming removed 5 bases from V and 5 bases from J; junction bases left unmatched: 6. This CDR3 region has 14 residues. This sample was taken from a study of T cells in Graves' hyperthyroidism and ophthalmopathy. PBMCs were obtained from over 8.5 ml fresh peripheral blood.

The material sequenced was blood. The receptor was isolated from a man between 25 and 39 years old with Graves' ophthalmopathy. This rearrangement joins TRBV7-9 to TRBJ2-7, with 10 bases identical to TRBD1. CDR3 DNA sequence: TGTGCCAGCAGCCGACAGGGGGCTCTCGACGAGCAGTACTTC. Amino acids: CASSRQGALDEQYF.